This T cell receptor beta chain was identified during a study of cytomegalovirus exposure and HLA in healthy donors. About the study: In an earlier analysis, around 100 million unique TCR beta sequences were found from some 200 million T cells.

The study's findings and limits: Immune exposure information available was restricted to CMV serostatus.

Primers included in the PCR were 60 Vbeta and 13 Jbeta primers. Sequenced by immunoSEQ multiplex PCR; TCRdb stores in-frame clones only, minus some. The sample lists 150,000 or so clones; over 70% were seen once. The CDR3 runs to 15 residues. Germline V gene lookup returns CDR1 SGHRS and CDR2 YFSETQ. V lost 6 bases and J 5 bases, leaving 15 bases between the germline ends. Comment on this clone: Its antigen is undetermined.

The receptor was derived from a male donor in good health and CMV-seronegative. The rearrangement links TRBV5-1 to TRBJ1-6; weak D call: TRBD1 (6 bases). Sequencing was done on a sample of PBMCs. In nucleotides, the CDR3 is TGCGCCAGCAAGCGAGGGGGTGATCATAATTCACCCCTCCACTTT. Translating gives CASKRGGDHNSPLHF.